The 2 T cell receptor beta chains below come from one sample, sequenced in a study of beta chain features in type 1 diabetes. cDNA synthesis used the whole RNA isolate, giving expressed TCRB sequences. Sequencing used immunoSEQ multiplex PCR; TCRdb keeps in-frame clones, though not all of them. The sample has about 360,000 clones; around 13% are singletons. The specimen sequenced was naive CD4+ T cells from blood. The receptors here all came from a young man in good health.

To note about this clone: This sample includes further DNA sequences coding for the same CDR3. The V and J genes are TRBV5-1 and TRBJ1-1; 7 bases align to TRBD1. The CDR3 consists of 13 residues. Per germline, CDR1 SGHRS and CDR2 YFSETQ. Germline trimming cut 1 base from V and 3 bases from J; bases unmatched to any gene: 0. CDR3 DNA: TGCGCCAGCAGCTTGACAGGGGACACTGAAGCTTTCTTT. Amino acid sequence: CASSLTGDTEAFF.

This clone showed up just a few times. This sequence joins TRBV10-3 and TRBJ2-7; TRBD2 matches 7 bases. Trimming cost V 4 bases and J 2 bases; bases outside gene matches: 8. Looked up from germline, CDR1 is ENHRY and CDR2 is SYGVKD. The CDR3 contains 15 residues. CDR3 region: CAISGGGRPTYEQYF. DNA of the CDR3: TGTGCCATCAGTGGGGGCGGGAGACCAACCTACGAGCAGTACTTC.